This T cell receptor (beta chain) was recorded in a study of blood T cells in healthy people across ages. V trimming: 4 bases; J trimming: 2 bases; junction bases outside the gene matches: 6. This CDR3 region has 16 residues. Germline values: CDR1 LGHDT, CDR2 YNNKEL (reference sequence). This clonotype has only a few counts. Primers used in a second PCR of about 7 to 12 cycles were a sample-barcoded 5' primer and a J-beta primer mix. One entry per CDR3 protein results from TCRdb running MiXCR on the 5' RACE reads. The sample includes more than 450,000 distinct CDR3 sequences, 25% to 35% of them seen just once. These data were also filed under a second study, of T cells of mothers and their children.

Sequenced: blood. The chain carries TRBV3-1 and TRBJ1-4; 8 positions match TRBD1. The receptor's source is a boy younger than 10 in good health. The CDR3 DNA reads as TGTGCCAGCAGCCGTCGACAGGGGTTGACTAATGAAAAACTGTTTTTT. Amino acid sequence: CASSRRQGLTNEKLFF.